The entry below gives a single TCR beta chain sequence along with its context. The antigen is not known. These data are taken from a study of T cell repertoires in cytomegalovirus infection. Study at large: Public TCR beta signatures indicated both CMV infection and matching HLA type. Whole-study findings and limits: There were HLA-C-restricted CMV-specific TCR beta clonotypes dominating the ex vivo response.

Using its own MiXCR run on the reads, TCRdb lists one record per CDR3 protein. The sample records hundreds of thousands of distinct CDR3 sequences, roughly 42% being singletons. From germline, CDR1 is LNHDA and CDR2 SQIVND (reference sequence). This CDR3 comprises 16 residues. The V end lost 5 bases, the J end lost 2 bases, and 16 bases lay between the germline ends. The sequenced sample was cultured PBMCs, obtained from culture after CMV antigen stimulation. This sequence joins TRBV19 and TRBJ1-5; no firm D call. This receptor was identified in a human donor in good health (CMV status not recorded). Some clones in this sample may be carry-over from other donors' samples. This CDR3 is CASSWNTPRGNQPQHF. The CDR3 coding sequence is TGTGCCAGTAGTTGGAACACCCCTAGGGGCAATCAGCCCCAGCATTTT.